This TCR beta chain was found in a study of CD8+CD57+ T cells in acquired aplastic anemia. Study as a whole: Sorted CD4+ and CD8+ cells gave a mean 3.2 ug DNA, range roughly 0.18 to 27.4 ug.

This clonotype appeared a few times. Its antigen is currently unknown. This may come from a read error, since a much larger clone is one base off. Findings of the study overall: Approximately 28 CD8+ CDR3 sequences were shared between patients and controls.

Genomic DNA provided the template from which TCR beta VDJ and CDR3 profiles were obtained. TCRdb used MiXCR to reprocess the reads, holding one entry per CDR3 protein. The sample carries under 200,000 distinct CDR3 sequences, roughly 45% recorded once. Whoever was chosen for sequencing had shown CD8+CD57+ cell expansion by flow cytometry. Severe acquired aplastic anemia was present in all patients. At blood sampling, none of the patients had yet received therapy. V was pared by 9 bases and J by 2 bases, with 17 bases between. The V gene's germline CDR1 is LNHDA and CDR2 SQIVND (reference sequence). The CDR3 consists of 15 residues.

The chain combines TRBV19 with TRBJ1-3, with D hard to call. The TCR was taken from a human donor with aplastic anemia. Material: sorted CD4+, CD8+, or CD8+CD57+ T cells (not recorded which) from PBMCs. The CDR3 sequence is CASQDFLGTGNTIYF. As DNA, the CDR3 is TGTGCCAGCCAGGATTTTCTGGGGACTGGAAACACCATATATTTT. Combining the CDR3 with reference TRBV19 and TRBJ1-3 gives the whole variable domain DGGITQSPKYLFRKEGQNVTLSCEQNLNHDAMYWYRQDPGQGLRLIYYSQIVNDFQKGDIAEGYSVSREKKESFPLTVTSAQKNPTAFYLCASQDFLGTGNTIYFGEGSWLTVV.